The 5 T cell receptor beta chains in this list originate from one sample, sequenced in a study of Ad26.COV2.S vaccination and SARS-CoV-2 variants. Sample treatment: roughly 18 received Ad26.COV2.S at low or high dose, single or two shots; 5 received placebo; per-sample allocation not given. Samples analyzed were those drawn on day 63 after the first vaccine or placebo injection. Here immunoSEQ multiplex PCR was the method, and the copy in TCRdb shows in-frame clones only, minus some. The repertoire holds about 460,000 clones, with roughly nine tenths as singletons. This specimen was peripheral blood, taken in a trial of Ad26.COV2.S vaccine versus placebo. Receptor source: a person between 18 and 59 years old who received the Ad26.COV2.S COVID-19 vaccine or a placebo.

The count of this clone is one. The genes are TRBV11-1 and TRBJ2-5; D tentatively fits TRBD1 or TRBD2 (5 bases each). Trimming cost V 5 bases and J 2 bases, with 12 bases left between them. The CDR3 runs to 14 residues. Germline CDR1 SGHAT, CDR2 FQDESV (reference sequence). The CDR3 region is CASSPGRQQETQYF. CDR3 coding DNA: TGTGCCAGCAGCCCGGGACGGCAACAAGAGACCCAGTACTTC.

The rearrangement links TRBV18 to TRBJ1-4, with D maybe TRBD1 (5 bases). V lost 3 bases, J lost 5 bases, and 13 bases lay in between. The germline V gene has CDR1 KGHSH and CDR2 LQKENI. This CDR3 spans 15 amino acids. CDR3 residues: CASSPPGRANEKLFF. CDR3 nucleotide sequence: TGTGCCAGCTCACCTCCGGGACGGGCGAATGAAAAACTGTTTTTT.

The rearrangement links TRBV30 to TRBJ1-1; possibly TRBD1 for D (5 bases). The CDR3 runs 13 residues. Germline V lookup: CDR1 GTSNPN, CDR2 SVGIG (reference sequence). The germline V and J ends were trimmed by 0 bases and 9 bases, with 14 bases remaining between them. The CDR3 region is CAWSVLTDGKAFF. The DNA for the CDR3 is TGTGCCTGGAGTGTACTGACAGACGGAAAAGCTTTCTTT.

CDR3 in DNA: TGCGCCAGCAGCGGCGGACGGTCAGCTAACTATGGCTACACCTTC. This gives the protein CASSGGRSANYGYTF. The chain couples TRBV5-1 to TRBJ1-2; D gene unclear. Trimming pared 4 bases from V and 0 bases from J, leaving 13 bases between. The CDR3 contains 15 residues. Per the germline V gene, CDR1 is SGHRS and CDR2 is YFSETQ.

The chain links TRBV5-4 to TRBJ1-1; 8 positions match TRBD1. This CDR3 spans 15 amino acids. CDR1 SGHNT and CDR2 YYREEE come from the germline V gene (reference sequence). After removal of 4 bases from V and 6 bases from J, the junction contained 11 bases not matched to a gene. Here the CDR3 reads CASSPRQGFSPEAFF. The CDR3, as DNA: TGTGCCAGCAGCCCCCGACAGGGGTTCTCCCCTGAAGCTTTCTTT.